Listed here are 23 T cell receptor beta chains from one sample, sequenced in a study of cytomegalovirus exposure and HLA in healthy donors. The PCR made use of 60 Vbeta and 13 Jbeta primers. Assay used: immunoSEQ multiplex PCR; TCRdb lists only in-frame clones, some missing. The table includes about 150,000 clones, 65% to 90% detected once. The sequenced material came from PBMCs. Every receptor here comes from a woman aged 45-59 years in good health and CMV-seropositive.

This chain connects TRBV29-1 to TRBJ2-3; 7 nucleotides agree with TRBD2. With 0 bases clipped from V and 6 bases from J, the junction kept 9 bases outside the gene matches. Germline values: CDR1 SQVTM, CDR2 ANQGSEA. CDR3 size: 15 residues. For the CDR3, the DNA is TGCAGCGTTGAAGATCACCGCGGGGGAGGGGATACGCAGTATTTT. This gives the protein CSVEDHRGGGDTQYF.

CDR3 DNA sequence: TGTGCCATCGCGGGGGGGCGCACAGATACGCAGTATTTT. Amino acids: CAIAGGRTDTQYF. The chain has TRBV15 and TRBJ2-3, with 9 bases aligning to TRBD2. In germline, CDR1 is LNHNV, CDR2 YYDKDF (reference sequence). The CDR3 has 13 residues. The V and J ends lost 10 bases and 1 base, in that order; junction bases with no gene match: 3.

CDR3 protein: CASSRTTGIKNIQYF. CDR3 DNA sequence: TGTGCCAGCAGTAGAACTACGGGGATCAAAAACATTCAGTACTTC. This chain links TRBV6-6 with TRBJ2-4; tentatively, D is TRBD2 (5 bases). CDR1 is MNHNY, CDR2 SVGAGI, per germline (reference sequence). Trimming left V 5 bases short and J 3 bases short, with 14 bases between. The CDR3 has 15 amino acids.

This rearrangement joins TRBV12-5 to TRBJ2-1, with D maybe TRBD2 (6 bases). Trimming left V 7 bases short and J 6 bases short, with 13 bases between. Germline V gene lookup returns CDR1 LGHNT and CDR2 FRNRAP. This CDR3 is built from 13 residues. CDR3: CASDRGTPNEQFF. CDR3 bases: TGTGCTAGTGACCGCGGGACTCCCAATGAGCAGTTCTTC.

V and J are TRBV2 and TRBJ1-6, with D unresolved. Germline assignment: CDR1 SNHLY and CDR2 FYNNEI. Between the trimmed V and J ends, which lost 9 bases and 0 bases, there was a span of 9 bases. The CDR3 covers 14 residues. The CDR3 DNA sequence: TGTGCCAGGATGGGGAGCTCCTATAATTCACCCCTCCACTTT. It translates to CARMGSSYNSPLHF.

The chain carries TRBV5-1 and TRBJ2-7; a weak D match, TRBD1 (5 bases). The CDR3 totals 16 residues. Trimming left V 4 bases short and J 3 bases short, with 20 bases between. CDR1 and CDR2 from the germline V gene are SGHRS and YFSETQ. The CDR3 DNA reads as TGCGCCAGCAGCCCACCACCAGGGTCTCCCATCTACGAGCAGTACTTC. Residues: CASSPPPGSPIYEQYF.

The rearrangement links TRBV6-5 to TRBJ1-6; D may be TRBD1 (5 bases). CDR3 length: 14 amino acids. Germline V CDR1 and CDR2: MNHEY, SVGAGI. V gave up 4 bases and J gave up 9 bases, with 13 bases separating them. This chain's CDR3 is CASSSGVGGSPLHF. The CDR3 nucleotides read TGTGCCAGCAGTTCGGGGGTGGGGGGTTCACCCCTCCACTTT.

The CDR3 loop is CASSQDYSKPHYGYTF. CDR3 nucleotide sequence: TGCGCCAGCAGCCAAGACTACAGCAAGCCCCACTATGGCTACACCTTC. The rearrangement uses TRBV4-3 and TRBJ1-2; no clear D gene. Germline loops: CDR1 LGHNA, CDR2 YSLEER. The length of the CDR3 is 16 residues. V lost 0 bases and J lost 3, with 14 bases in between.

The rearrangement joins TRBV9 to TRBJ2-2, with TRBD1 as a possible D gene (7 bases). The CDR3 covers 17 residues. The V and J ends lost 4 bases and 2 bases respectively, with 18 bases between them. CDR1 is SGDLS, CDR2 YYNGEE, per germline. The CDR3 loop is CASSPAIRGVNTGELFF. As DNA, the CDR3 is TGTGCCAGCAGCCCAGCGATCAGGGGGGTTAACACCGGGGAGCTGTTTTTT.

V usage is TRBV5-1 and J usage is TRBJ2-2; TRBD2 agrees at 8 bases. V lost 2 bases, J lost 4 bases, and 10 bases stayed unmatched. Germline V CDR1 and CDR2: SGHRS, YFSETQ. There are 17 residues in the CDR3. The DNA for the CDR3 is TGCGCCAGCAGCTTCGTGATGCGGGGGGCCGTCACCGGGGAGCTGTTTTTT. Translating it yields CASSFVMRGAVTGELFF. Together with reference TRBV5-1 and TRBJ2-2, the CDR3 gives the full variable domain: KAGVTQTPRYLIKTRGQQVTLSCSPISGHRSVSWYQQTPGQGLQFLFEYFSETQRNKGNFPGRFSGRQFSNSRSEMNVSTLELGDSALYLCASSFVMRGAVTGELFFGEGSRLTVL.

Only one count was recorded for this clone. The CDR3, as DNA: TGTGCCAGCAGTGGGTCAGGGGGTTCCAATCAGCCCCAGCATTTT. Translation gives CASSGSGGSNQPQHF. The rearrangement uses TRBV6-5 and TRBJ1-5; 7 nucleotides match TRBD1. The CDR3 contains 15 residues. From germline, CDR1 is MNHEY and CDR2 SVGAGI. Trimming cost V 5 bases and J 3 bases; bases outside gene matches: 7.

V usage is TRBV4-1 and J usage is TRBJ1-1; 10 bases line up with TRBD1. CDR3 length equals 16 residues. Looked up from germline, CDR1 is MGHRA and CDR2 is YSYEKL. The V segment lost 2 bases and the J segment 3 bases; nucleotides outside the gene matches: 6. The CDR3 DNA sequence: TGCGCCAGCAGCCAACCTCCCGGGACAGGGGACACTGAAGCTTTCTTT. Its protein is CASSQPPGTGDTEAFF.

The sample holds one count of this clone. The genes are TRBV15 and TRBJ1-4; D remains unclear. This CDR3 contains 16 residues. Germline V gives CDR1 LNHNV, CDR2 YYDKDF (reference sequence). V lost 0 bases, J lost 0 bases, and 8 bases lay in between. Written as DNA, the CDR3 is TGTGCCACCAGCAGAGATGCGGAAGCAACTAATGAAAAACTGTTTTTT. This sequence encodes CATSRDAEATNEKLFF.

The chain combines TRBV2 with TRBJ1-5; D may be TRBD1 (5 bases). The germline V gene encodes CDR1 SNHLY and CDR2 FYNNEI. This CDR3 spans 14 amino acids. With 5 bases removed from V and 2 bases from J, the gap between germline ends came to 10 bases. CDR3 loop: CASSKDSGNQPQHF. The CDR3 nucleotides read TGTGCCAGCAGTAAAGACAGTGGCAATCAGCCCCAGCATTTT.

The chain combines TRBV10-1 with TRBJ2-2; 7 bases fit TRBD2. Germline loops: CDR1 WNHNN, CDR2 SYGVQD (reference sequence). This CDR3 spans 14 amino acids. With V trimmed by 3 bases and J by 7 bases, 5 bases remained unmatched. For the CDR3, the DNA is TGCGCCAGCAGTGACCGGGAGGCGAACGGGGAGCTGTTTTTT. Residues: CASSDREANGELFF.

The CDR3 region has the DNA TGTGCCAGCAGCTTTAGCGGGGGCCTCCGGGAGACCCAGTACTTC. Translated, it gives CASSFSGGLRETQYF. The chain combines TRBV5-6 with TRBJ2-5; 9 bases are a match to TRBD2. CDR3 size: 15 residues. The ends lost 2 bases at V and 5 bases at J; junction bases unmatched: 7. CDR1 is SGHDT, CDR2 YYEEEE, per germline.

This chain connects TRBV5-1 to TRBJ1-5, with unresolved D. With 0 bases removed from V and 3 bases from J, the gap between germline ends came to 10 bases. The length of the CDR3 is 15 residues. Germline CDR1 SGHRS, CDR2 YFSETQ. CDR3 in DNA: TGCGCCAGCAGCTTGGACGGGAGCCTCAATCAGCCCCAGCATTTT. Its translation is CASSLDGSLNQPQHF.

The J gene is TRBJ2-7, the V gene TRBV19; a weak D match, TRBD1 (6 bases). V gave up 1 base and J gave up 6 bases, with 16 bases separating them. The CDR3 loop spans 15 amino acids. In germline, CDR1 is LNHDA, CDR2 SQIVND (reference sequence). CDR3 nucleotides: TGTGCCAGTAGTATAGTGGACAGCCCCGCCGTCGAGCAGTACTTC. Its translation is CASSIVDSPAVEQYF.

The chain is built from TRBV6-5 and TRBJ2-3, with 7 bases that match TRBD1. After removal of 2 bases from V and 5 bases from J, the junction contained 7 bases not matched to a gene. The CDR3 is 15 residues long. Germline CDR1 and CDR2: MNHEY and SVGAGI. The CDR3 bases are TGTGCCAGCAGTTACGCTTTACAGGGGAAAGATACGCAGTATTTT. It specifies CASSYALQGKDTQYF.

This clone was counted a few times. V and J are TRBV5-6 and TRBJ2-5, with TRBD2 matching over 7 bases. V shed 4 bases, J shed 0 bases, and the junction held 9 bases outside the gene matches. There are 16 residues in the CDR3. Germline lookup yields CDR1 SGHDT and CDR2 YYEEEE. The CDR3 DNA reads TGTGCCAGCAGCCCTCGACTAGCCCCGAACCAAGAGACCCAGTACTTC. Translation: CASSPRLAPNQETQYF.

V gene TRBV5-1 combines with J gene TRBJ1-1, with no clear D. V gave up 7 bases and J gave up 9 bases, with 13 bases separating them. The germline V gene has CDR1 SGHRS and CDR2 YFSETQ. The CDR3 spans 11 residues. CDR3 sequence (DNA): TGCGCCAGCCGGTGGGCAGCCCAAGCTTTCTTT. Residues: CASRWAAQAFF.

The chain is built from TRBV6-6 and TRBJ1-2; 7 bases are a match to TRBD1. Germline loops: CDR1 MNHNY, CDR2 SVGAGI (reference sequence). The CDR3 contains 13 residues. V lost 7 bases and J lost 4; bases outside the gene matches: 6. The CDR3 region is CASILTGTYGYTF. The CDR3 DNA sequence: TGTGCCAGCATCCTGACAGGGACCTATGGCTACACCTTC.

This clone came up once. The chain carries TRBV5-1 and TRBJ2-3; 7 bases align to TRBD1. The CDR3 length is 13 residues. The germline CDR1 and CDR2 sequences are SGHRS and YFSETQ. The V segment lost 4 bases and the J segment 3 bases; nucleotides outside the gene matches: 2. CDR3: CASSGGQTDTQYF. CDR3 bases: TGCGCCAGCAGCGGGGGACAGACAGATACGCAGTATTTT.